This T cell receptor (beta chain) was sequenced in a study of T-cell memory formation after mild COVID-19 (dated by TCRdb to the early 2020s). At the level of the whole study: Most TCR sequence clusters were specific to one of the two donors. In a couple of donors, T-cell clones that expanded and contracted after mild COVID-19 were followed by sequencing TCRalpha and TCRbeta repertoires longitudinally. The cohort comprised two young, previously healthy adult volunteers, one female and one male.

Sequencing took place on an Illumina NovaSeq 6000. Using 5'RACE with constant-segment primers, TCRalpha and TCRbeta cDNA libraries were constructed, with sample barcodes and unique molecular identifiers added in the process. RNA was extracted from every sample with Trizol reagent. The libraries were amplified in two PCR steps, and the second step added a second sample barcode and Illumina TruSeq adapters. The libraries were sequenced on an Illumina NovaSeq using 2 x 150 bp paired-end reads. The original methods were these. The reads were demultiplexed and collapsed into UMI-guided consensus sequences using migec v1.2.7. With mixcr v2.1.11, UMI consensuses were aligned to TRA and TRB V and J templates and assembled into clonotypes. Expanded or contracted clonotypes were those called significant by both edgeR and NoisET, with noise models trained on biological replicates. edgeR calls used a false discovery rate-adjusted p below 0.01 and a log2 fold-change threshold of 1. As an exploratory analysis of dynamics, max-normalized trajectories of the 1000 most abundant clonotypes were examined by PCA with hierarchical clustering. Separately sequenced CD4+ and CD8+ repertoires were used to assign a CD4 or CD8 phenotype to each responding clone. TCRdb reprocessing: public reads trimmed at Q25 with fastp, clones called with MiXCR, in-frame beta chains kept. Records with the same CDR3 protein are collapsed into one entry carrying the most frequent genes and DNA. These V and J calls derive from TCRdb rather than the authors' analysis. In this sample the table shows about 620,000 distinct CDR3 sequences, 18% of which occur a single time. Of the sample, about 11% is held by the ten largest clones.

PBMCs were isolated by Ficoll-Paque density gradient centrifugation. Broad study findings and their caveats: From day 15 to 85, contracting clones showed balanced CD4/CD8 phenotypes, whereas a second wave of clones that expanded from day 15 to 37 leaned towards CD4+. SARS-CoV-2 specificity was not confirmed for the second-wave clones peaking on day 37. The study included only a couple of mild cases, and larger cohorts that include severe cases with pre-infection samples were judged to be necessary. Some responding clones were detected in pre-infection memory, suggesting pre-existing cross-reactive memory T cells joined the SARS-CoV-2 response. Contracting CD4+ clones were located mainly in the CM and EM memory subsets, whereas CD8+ clones were found to be enriched in EMRA.

The CDR3, cysteine through phenylalanine, is 10 amino acids long. The retained sequence is limited to the CDR3, 30 bases, with the frame set at the first base. CDR1 SQVTM and CDR2 ANQGSEA were looked up in the germline V gene. In its sample, this clonotype was seen a few times. Its recognized antigen is unknown. No base qualities exist here, and no much larger clone lies one base off it. This sequence uses TRBV29-1 and TRBJ1-4; a confident D gene designation cannot be given. The TCR comes from an adult woman who had mild COVID-19 (a few samples of this study predate the infection). The sample titles of this study are shuffled in the database, so cell type and time point are left out; the donor was told from shared clones. Material for sequencing was PBMCs or a T cell subset sorted from them (not recorded which). CDR3 sequence: CNSGNEKLFF. The nucleotide sequence is given as TGCAACAGTGGGAATGAAAAACTGTTTTTT.